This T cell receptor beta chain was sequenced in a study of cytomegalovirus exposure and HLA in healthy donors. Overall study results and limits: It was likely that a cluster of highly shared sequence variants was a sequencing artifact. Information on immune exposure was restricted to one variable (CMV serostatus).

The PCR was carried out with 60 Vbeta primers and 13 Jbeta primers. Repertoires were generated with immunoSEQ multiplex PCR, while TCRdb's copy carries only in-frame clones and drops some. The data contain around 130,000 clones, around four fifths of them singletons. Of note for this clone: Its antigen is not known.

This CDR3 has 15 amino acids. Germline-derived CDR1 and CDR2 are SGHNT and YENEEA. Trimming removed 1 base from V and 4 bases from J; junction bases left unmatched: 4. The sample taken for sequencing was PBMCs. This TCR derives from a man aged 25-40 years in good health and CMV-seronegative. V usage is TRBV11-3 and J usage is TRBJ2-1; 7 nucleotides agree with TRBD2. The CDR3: CASSLGTRGYNEQFF. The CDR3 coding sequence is TGTGCCAGCAGCTTAGGGACTAGGGGTTACAATGAGCAGTTCTTC.